The T cell receptor (beta chain) described here comes from a study of blood T cell repertoires in COVID-19. Authors' data handling: Amplification of reference gene primers provided the estimated nucleated cell counts. Measured with immunoSEQ multiplex PCR; TCRdb has only the in-frame clones, and not every one. V, J and clone size were drawn from that table, and D and trimming were deduced from the DNA. Seen here are about 90,000 clones, roughly 80% observed once, and the top ten hold around a quarter. The CDR3 contains 15 residues. Germline assignment: CDR1 MGHRA and CDR2 YSYEKL. V dropped 1 base and J dropped 4; count of bases not matched to a gene: 5.

This clonotype was sampled from a man aged 80 or over with active or convalescent COVID-19. The sequenced sample consisted of peripheral blood. This chain links TRBV4-1 with TRBJ2-7; 9 bases match TRBD1. The DNA of the CDR3 is TGCGCCAGCAGCCAAGGACAGGGGGACTTATACGAGCAGTACTTC. This sequence encodes CASSQGQGDLYEQYF.